The rows below give T cell receptor beta chains drawn from one sample of a study of CD8 T cells in ankylosing spondylitis. TCRdb used MiXCR to reprocess the 5' RACE reads, holding one entry per CDR3 protein. The table lists some 840,000 distinct CDR3 sequences, 12% of them singletons, with just over 0.5% in the top ten. The sample was blood, either unsorted or a sorted T cell fraction (not recorded which). The receptor source for this set is a male donor with ankylosing spondylitis. Both conserved end residues are part of each CDR3. Fields, in order: V gene, J gene, D gene, clone size, CDR3 DNA, CDR3 protein. A D gene is named only where the DNA matches it firmly. Not all rows give a size; the values are once, few, many and, for expanded clones, a class.

V: TRBV7-2; J: TRBJ1-1; D: -; size: few; DNA: TGTGCCAGCAGCTTCGTGACAGCATACACTGAAGCTTTCTTT; CDR3: CASSFVTAYTEAFF
V: TRBV5-1; J: TRBJ1-1; D: TRBD1; size: -; DNA: TGCGCCAGCGGGGACAGGGTGGGCACTGAAGCTTTCTTT; CDR3: CASGDRVGTEAFF
V: TRBV27; J: TRBJ2-3; D: -; size: -; DNA: TGTGCCAGCAGTCCCTTCGCCCTGGTCGGCGGCTCTAGCACAGATACGCAGTATTTT; CDR3: CASSPFALVGGSSTDTQYF
V: TRBV3-1; J: TRBJ2-4; D: TRBD1; size: -; DNA: TGTGCCAGCAGCCGAGGACAGGGGAGGGGTGGAAACATTCAGTACTTC; CDR3: CASSRGQGRGGNIQYF
V: TRBV6-1; J: TRBJ1-2; D: -; size: -; DNA: TGTGCCAGCACCCTCCCGGGAGGAGGAGATGGCTACACCTTC; CDR3: CASTLPGGGDGYTF
V: TRBV4-2; J: TRBJ1-4; D: -; size: -; DNA: TGTGCCAGCAGCCAAGGACGGTCCGGAAATGAAAAACTGTTTTTT; CDR3: CASSQGRSGNEKLFF
V: TRBV7-9; J: TRBJ2-7; D: TRBD1; size: few; DNA: TGTGCCAGCAGCTTGGACAGGTGGACCTACGAGCAGTACTTC; CDR3: CASSLDRWTYEQYF
V: TRBV5-1; J: TRBJ2-5; D: TRBD2; size: -; DNA: TGCGCCAGCAGCTTGGAGTATGGCGGGAGAGAGACCCAGTACTTC; CDR3: CASSLEYGGRETQYF
V: TRBV24-1; J: TRBJ2-1; D: TRBD2; size: few; DNA: TGTGCCACCAGTGATTTCGGGGCGGGAGAGAAGGGCTCCTACAATGAGCAGTTCTTC; CDR3: CATSDFGAGEKGSYNEQFF
V: TRBV20-1; J: TRBJ1-5; D: -; size: many; DNA: TGCAGTGCTAGTCGGACTTACACTCAGCCCCAGCATTTT; CDR3: CSASRTYTQPQHF
V: TRBV5-5; J: TRBJ2-3; D: TRBD2; size: many; DNA: TGTGCCAGCAGCTTGACGGGGGGAGGCACAGATACGCAGTATTTT; CDR3: CASSLTGGGTDTQYF
V: TRBV27; J: TRBJ1-5; D: -; size: -; DNA: TGTGCCAGCAGTTTATCGAGGTGGGGCAATCAGCCCCAGCATTTT; CDR3: CASSLSRWGNQPQHF
V: TRBV7-8; J: TRBJ2-3; D: -; size: many; DNA: TGTGCCAGCAGCTTAACGGAGAGCACAGATACGCAGTATTTT; CDR3: CASSLTESTDTQYF
V: TRBV12-3/TRBV12-4; J: TRBJ2-4; D: -; size: -; DNA: TGTGCCAGCAGCCTCTTACGTCCCAAAAACATTCAGTACTTC; CDR3: CASSLLRPKNIQYF